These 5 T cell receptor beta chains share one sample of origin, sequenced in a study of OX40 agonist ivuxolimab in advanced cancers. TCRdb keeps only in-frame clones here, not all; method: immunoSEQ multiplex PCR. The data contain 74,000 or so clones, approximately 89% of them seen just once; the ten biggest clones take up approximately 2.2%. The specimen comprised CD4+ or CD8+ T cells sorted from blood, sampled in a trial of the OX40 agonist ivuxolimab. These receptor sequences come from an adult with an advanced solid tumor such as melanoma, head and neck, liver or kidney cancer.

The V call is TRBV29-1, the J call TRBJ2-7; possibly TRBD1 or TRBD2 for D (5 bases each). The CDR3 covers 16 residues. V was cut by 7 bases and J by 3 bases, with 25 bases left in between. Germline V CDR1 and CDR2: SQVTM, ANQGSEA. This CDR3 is CSASKGTDLSFYEQYF. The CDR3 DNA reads TGCAGCGCCTCCAAAGGGACGGACCTTTCTTTCTACGAGCAGTACTTC.

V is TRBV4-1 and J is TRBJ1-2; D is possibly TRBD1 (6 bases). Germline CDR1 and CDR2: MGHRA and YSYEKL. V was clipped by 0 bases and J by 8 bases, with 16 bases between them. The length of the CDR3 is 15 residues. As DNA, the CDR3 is TGCGCCAGCAGCCAAGATCGTTGGACAGCGGCCGGCTACACCTTC. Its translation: CASSQDRWTAAGYTF.

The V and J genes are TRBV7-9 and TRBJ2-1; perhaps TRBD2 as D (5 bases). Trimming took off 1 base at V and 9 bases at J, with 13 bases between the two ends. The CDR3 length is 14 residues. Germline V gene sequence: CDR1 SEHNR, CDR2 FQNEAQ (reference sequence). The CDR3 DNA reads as TGTGCCAGCAGCTTAGACGGTGCGGGCTCTGAGCAGTTCTTC. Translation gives CASSLDGAGSEQFF. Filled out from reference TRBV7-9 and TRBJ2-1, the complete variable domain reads DTGVSQNPRHKITKRGQNVTFRCDPISEHNRLYWYRQTLGQGPEFLTYFQNEAQLEKSRLLSDRFSAERPKGSFSTLEIQRTEQGDSAMYLCASSLDGAGSEQFFGPGTRLTVL.

The CDR3 region has the DNA TGTGCCAGCAGCTTGGACAGGGTTTGGTACACCTTC. Its protein product is CASSLDRVWYTF. J is TRBJ1-2 and V is TRBV7-2; the match to TRBD1 covers 8 bases. CDR3 length: 12 amino acids. From germline, CDR1 is SGHTA and CDR2 FQGNSA. V trimming: 3 bases; J trimming: 11 bases; junction bases outside the gene matches: 5.

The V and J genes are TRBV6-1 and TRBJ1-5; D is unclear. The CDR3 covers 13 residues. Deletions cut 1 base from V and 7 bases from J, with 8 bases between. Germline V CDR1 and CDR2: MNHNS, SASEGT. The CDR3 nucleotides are TGTGCCAGCAGTGAAGGAGTAGGACAGCCCCAGCATTTT. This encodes CASSEGVGQPQHF.